Listed here are 14 T cell receptor beta chains from one sample, sequenced in a study of early T cells in non-severe SARS-CoV-2 infection. TCRdb passed the 5' RACE reads through MiXCR, listing each CDR3 protein once. Here the sample spans about 32,000 distinct CDR3 sequences, approximately 5.5% being singletons. Material for sequencing was whole blood. These receptors were taken from an adult who was a healthcare worker with PCR-confirmed SARS-CoV-2 infection or an uninfected control (not recorded which).

This clonotype was recorded at least ten times. This rearrangement joins TRBV29-1 to TRBJ2-3; TRBD1 matches 9 bases. Germline V CDR1 and CDR2: SQVTM, ANQGSEA. The V gene end was trimmed by 0 bases and the J gene end by 5 bases; junction bases not matched to a gene: 6. The CDR3 is 15 residues long. This CDR3 is CSVEDLGTGKDTQYF. In DNA form, the CDR3 reads TGCAGCGTTGAAGATTTGGGGACAGGGAAAGATACGCAGTATTTT.

This clonotype was detected many times. The genes are TRBV4-1 and TRBJ2-1; D is unresolved. Germline V CDR1 and CDR2: MGHRA, YSYEKL. The CDR3 is 11 amino acids. Trimming stripped 3 bases from V and 12 bases from J, with 9 bases between. DNA for the CDR3: TGCGCCAGCAGCCAGACGACGATGCAGTTCTTC. It yields the protein CASSQTTMQFF.

This clonotype was recorded a few times. The genes are TRBV4-3 and TRBJ2-3; D call uncertain. CDR1 and CDR2 (germline): LGHNA, YSLEER. Trimming shortened V by 3 bases and J by 3 bases, and 10 bases separated the two germline ends. This CDR3 contains 14 residues. The CDR3 loop reads CASSQLASTDTQYF. The CDR3 nucleotides are TGCGCCAGCAGCCAGTTGGCATCGACAGATACGCAGTATTTT.

V gene TRBV11-3 combines with J gene TRBJ2-1; D possibly corresponds to TRBD2 (6 bases). Trimming pared 4 bases from V and 4 bases from J, leaving 14 bases between. Germline CDR1 reads SGHNT; CDR2 reads YENEEA. The CDR3 totals 15 residues. CDR3 DNA: TGTGCCAGCAGCTACGGGGACTTCAGATACAATGAGCAGTTCTTC. This gives the protein CASSYGDFRYNEQFF.

The chain combines TRBV29-1 with TRBJ2-3; 7 bases fit TRBD2. This CDR3 comprises 14 residues. The junction had 10 bases not matched to a gene; V was cut back by 5 bases and J by 5 bases. In germline, CDR1 is SQVTM, CDR2 ANQGSEA. CDR3 protein: CSVPPWTREDTQYF. Here the CDR3 DNA reads TGCAGCGTTCCCCCGTGGACTAGGGAAGATACGCAGTATTTT.

This clonotype was seen more than once but under ten times. The rearrangement joins TRBV28 to TRBJ2-7; D is perhaps TRBD2 (5 bases). The CDR3 contains 14 residues. Germline CDR1 MDHEN, CDR2 SYDVKM. Between the trimmed V and J ends, which lost 3 bases and 9 bases, there was a span of 18 bases. The CDR3 is CASSFWIARTGQYF. The CDR3, as DNA: TGTGCCAGCAGTTTTTGGATAGCGAGGACCGGGCAGTACTTC.

The chain carries TRBV20-1 and TRBJ2-5, with 12 bases that match TRBD2. Losses at the gene ends were 3 bases for V and 4 bases for J; bases not matched to a gene: 6. This CDR3 contains 15 residues. Germline V CDR1 and CDR2: DFQATT, SNEGSKA (reference sequence). CDR3: CSARASGRAPETQYF. CDR3 bases: TGCAGTGCTAGGGCTAGCGGGAGGGCACCAGAGACCCAGTACTTC.

This clonotype showed up many times. This chain joins TRBV7-3 and TRBJ2-1; 9 bases match TRBD2. The germline CDR1 and CDR2 sequences are SGHTA and FQGTGA. The trim removed 1 base at V and 3 bases at J, leaving 7 bases unmatched. CDR3 size: 17 residues. The CDR3 DNA sequence: TGTGCCAGCAGCTTAAAACCTCCGACTAGCGGCTACAATGAGCAGTTCTTC. This gives the protein CASSLKPPTSGYNEQFF.

In this sample, this clonotype turned up a few times. This chain links TRBV29-1 with TRBJ2-7; TRBD2 agrees at 8 bases. CDR3 length: 14 amino acids. In germline, CDR1 is SQVTM, CDR2 ANQGSEA. V was pared by 4 bases and J by 7 bases, with 12 bases of the junction left unmatched. The CDR3 spells CSVGAGVMREEQYF. The CDR3 DNA reads TGCAGCGTTGGAGCGGGAGTTATGCGTGAGGAGCAGTACTTC.

This clonotype was picked up a small number of times. V gene TRBV29-1 combines with J gene TRBJ2-1, with 7 bases that match TRBD2. CDR1 is SQVTM and CDR2 is ANQGSEA in the germline V gene. The CDR3 spans 15 residues. The J segment lost 4 bases and the V segment lost 7 bases, leaving 13 bases of the junction unmatched. CDR3 protein: CSGREGLAEYNEQFF. The CDR3 bases are TGCAGCGGCCGAGAAGGCCTAGCGGAGTACAATGAGCAGTTCTTC.

J is TRBJ1-2 and V is TRBV18, with 8 nucleotides matching TRBD1. V lost 8 bases, J lost 13 bases, and 12 bases stayed unmatched. The CDR3 runs 12 residues. The germline CDR1 and CDR2 sequences are KGHSH and LQKENI. CDR3 sequence reads: CASTLSTDRATF. The DNA for the CDR3 is TGTGCCAGCACCCTTTCTACGGACAGGGCCACCTTC.

This clonotype was seen ten or more times. This chain uses TRBV11-2 with TRBJ1-1; D is undetermined. The CDR3 totals 13 residues. CDR1 and CDR2 (germline): SGHAT, FQNNGV. The germline V and J ends were trimmed by 2 bases and 0 bases, with 4 bases remaining between them. The CDR3 loop is CASSLSVNTEAFF. The CDR3, as DNA: TGTGCCAGCAGCTTATCCGTGAACACTGAAGCTTTCTTT.

The chain couples TRBV11-2 to TRBJ1-1, with TRBD1 matching over 8 bases. Trimming removed 5 bases from V and 7 bases from J; junction bases left unmatched: 9. This CDR3 contains 14 residues. CDR1 and CDR2 from the germline V gene are SGHAT and FQNNGV. CDR3 sequence reads: CASSPSRGLGEAFF. The CDR3, as DNA: TGTGCCAGCAGCCCGAGCAGGGGGCTCGGTGAAGCTTTCTTT.

This clonotype was seen repeatedly, ten times or more. The gene calls are TRBV7-2 and TRBJ2-1; 7 bases map to TRBD1. The CDR3 spans 16 residues. CDR1 is SGHTA, CDR2 FQGNSA, per germline. V shed 1 base, J shed 9 bases, and the junction held 12 bases outside the gene matches. The CDR3 reads CASSLVSGQKTGEQFF. The CDR3, as DNA: TGTGCCAGCAGCTTAGTTTCGGGACAGAAAACGGGTGAGCAGTTCTTC.